The clone carrying this TCR beta chain appeared a few times. No antigen is known for it. The sample is drawn from a study of beta chain features in type 1 diabetes. Findings and caveats of the study: A greater similarity of naive, central memory and Treg TCRB repertoires was seen among patients than among healthy donors.

What was sequenced were expressed TCRB transcripts, since all of the isolated RNA had been reverse transcribed. Here immunoSEQ multiplex PCR was the method, and the copy in TCRdb shows in-frame clones only, minus some. The table records about 360,000 clones, roughly 12% of them present only once. The sample consisted of naive CD4+ T cells from blood. This receptor was identified in a man aged 18 to 29 in good health.

The CDR3 coding sequence is TGTGCCAGCAGCCTACCGAAAGACGGGGGGAATGGCTACACCTTC. Protein: CASSLPKDGGNGYTF. The V call is TRBV7-9, the J call TRBJ1-2; perhaps TRBD1 as D (5 bases). This CDR3 has 15 residues. V shed 5 bases and J shed 6 bases, with 19 bases lying between them. Germline V gene sequence: CDR1 SEHNR, CDR2 FQNEAQ (reference sequence).